This T cell receptor beta chain was recovered during a study of T cell changes during pregnancy in multiple sclerosis. Profiling relied on immunoSEQ multiplex PCR, and the TCRdb table lists in-frame clones only, not all of them. The sample shows some 81,000 clones, 70% to 90% of them seen only once. CDR3 length equals 17 residues. Germline CDR1 is SGHTA and CDR2 is FQGNSA. J was trimmed by 3 bases and V by 3 bases; bases with no gene match: 6. V is TRBV7-2 and J is TRBJ2-4, with 12 bases identical to TRBD2. This receptor was obtained from a female donor with multiple sclerosis, enrolled in a pregnancy study. The starting material was peripheral blood, obtained before pregnancy. The DNA of the CDR3 is TGTGCCAGCAGCTTTACTAGCGGGGGGCCGGGCAAAAACATTCAGTACTTC. Protein sequence: CASSFTSGGPGKNIQYF.